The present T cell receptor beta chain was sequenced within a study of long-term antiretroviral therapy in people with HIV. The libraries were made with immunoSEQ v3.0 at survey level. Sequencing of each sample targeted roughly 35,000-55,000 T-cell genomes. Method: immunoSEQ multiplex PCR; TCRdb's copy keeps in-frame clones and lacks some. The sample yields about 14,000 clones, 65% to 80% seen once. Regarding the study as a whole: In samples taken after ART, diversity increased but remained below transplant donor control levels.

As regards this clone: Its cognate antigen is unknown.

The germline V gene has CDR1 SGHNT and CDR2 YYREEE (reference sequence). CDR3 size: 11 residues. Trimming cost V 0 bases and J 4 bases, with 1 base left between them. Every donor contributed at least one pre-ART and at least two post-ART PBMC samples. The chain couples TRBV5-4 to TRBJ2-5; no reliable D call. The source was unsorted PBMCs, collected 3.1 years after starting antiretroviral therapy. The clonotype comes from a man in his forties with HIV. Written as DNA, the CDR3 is TGTGCCAGCAGCTTGGCAGAGACCCAGTACTTC. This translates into CASSLAETQYF.